These 21 T cell receptor beta chains were all obtained from the same sample, sequenced in a study of blood T cell repertoires in COVID-19 (dated by TCRdb to the early 2020s). Libraries were built with the immunoSEQ multiplex PCR assay. TCRdb retrieved this table from immuneACCESS and kept in-frame rearrangements only. Not all clones are present; in checked studies, unresolved V genes account for under half, and no reason is known for the remainder. The sample data list approximately 210,000 clones, and under 90% of these were observed just once. The ten largest clonotypes hold just under 20% of the sample. Sequencing was carried out using peripheral blood. The receptors originated from a man in his thirties or forties with active or convalescent COVID-19.

CDR3 in DNA: TGCAGCGTTACCTCTGGGTTCAGACATCTCATGAACACTGAAGCTTTCTTT. Protein: CSVTSGFRHLMNTEAFF. This chain links TRBV29-1 with TRBJ1-1; D gene ambiguous. Trimming stripped 5 bases from V and 0 bases from J, with 22 bases between. This CDR3 spans 17 amino acids. The germline CDR1 and CDR2 sequences are SQVTM and ANQGSEA.

This clone was seen more than once but under ten times. The V call is TRBV6-6, the J call TRBJ1-1; D is undetermined. This CDR3 has 13 amino acids. Trimming shortened V by 2 bases and J by 1 base, and 5 bases separated the two germline ends. Germline lookup yields CDR1 MNHNY and CDR2 SVGAGI (reference sequence). The CDR3 region has the DNA TGTGCCAGCAGTTACGGAGGGAACACTGAAGCTTTCTTT. Amino acids: CASSYGGNTEAFF.

This clone was seen a handful of times. The chain employs TRBV28 and TRBJ1-6; 8 bases map to TRBD1. The CDR3 totals 12 residues. V shed 11 bases and J 8 bases; nucleotides not matched to a gene: 5. The V gene's germline CDR1 is MDHEN and CDR2 SYDVKM. The CDR3 is CAAQGGDSPLHF. The CDR3 nucleotides read TGTGCCGCACAGGGGGGAGATTCACCCCTCCACTTT.

This chain links TRBV7-2 with TRBJ2-3, with D perhaps matching TRBD2 (5 bases). V gave up 5 bases and J gave up 3 bases, with 12 bases separating them. This CDR3 contains 14 residues. In germline, CDR1 is SGHTA, CDR2 FQGNSA. Here the CDR3 reads CASSRPTRTDTQYF. CDR3 sequence (DNA): TGTGCCAGCAGCCGCCCCACTAGGACAGATACGCAGTATTTT.

This chain connects TRBV3-1 (or the pseudogene TRBV3-2) to TRBJ1-2, with a tentative D call TRBD1 (6 bases). The CDR3 is 13 amino acids. The V gene lost 7 bases and the J gene lost 0 bases, with 9 bases spanning the gap. CDR1 and CDR2 from the germline V gene are LGHDT and YNNKEL (reference sequence). In DNA, the CDR3 is TGTGCCAGCAAGGGGGTTACTAACTATGGCTACACCTTC. It is translated as CASKGVTNYGYTF.

The V and J genes are TRBV9 and TRBJ2-2, with D unresolved. The V end lost 2 bases, the J end lost 9 bases, and 14 bases lay between the germline ends. There are 14 residues in the CDR3. Germline CDR1 is SGDLS and CDR2 is YYNGEE. The CDR3 region is CASSVTPGSWELFF. In nucleotides, the CDR3 is TGTGCCAGCAGCGTGACTCCCGGGTCATGGGAGCTGTTTTTT. The full variable domain, completed using reference TRBV9 and TRBJ2-2, is DSGVTQTPKHLITATGQRVTLRCSPRSGDLSVYWYQQSLDQGLQFLIQYYNGEERAKGNILERFSAQQFPDLHSELNLSSLELGDSALYFCASSVTPGSWELFFGEGSRLTVL.

The chain combines TRBV4-2 with TRBJ1-2; no definite D call. From germline, CDR1 is LGHNA and CDR2 YNFKEQ. The CDR3 extends over 12 amino acids. Between the trimmed V and J ends, which lost 0 bases and 4 bases, there was a span of 3 bases. The CDR3 protein is CASSQDIYGYTF. CDR3 coding DNA: TGTGCCAGCAGCCAAGACATCTATGGCTACACCTTC.

The J gene is TRBJ2-1, the V gene TRBV7-8, with 11 bases that match TRBD1. In germline, CDR1 is SGHVS, CDR2 FQNEAQ. The CDR3 extends over 19 amino acids. V shed 5 bases, J shed 0 bases, and the junction held 12 bases outside the gene matches. CDR3 DNA sequence: TGTGCCAGCAGCCTCCCGGGACAGGGGGTTCATAGCTCCTACAATGAGCAGTTCTTC. The encoded protein is CASSLPGQGVHSSYNEQFF.

V usage is TRBV3-1 (or the pseudogene TRBV3-2) and J usage is TRBJ1-2, with D tentatively TRBD1 (5 bases). The CDR3 is made up of 12 amino acids. V was trimmed by 4 bases and J by 8 bases, leaving 11 bases between them. Germline-derived CDR1 and CDR2 are LGHDT and YNNKEL (reference sequence). CDR3 nucleotides: TGTGCCAGCAGCCTCCGGGGGGAGGGCTACACCTTC. This translates into CASSLRGEGYTF.

This CDR3 is CASSLVGTVRVLTF. The CDR3 region has the DNA TGTGCCAGCAGTTTAGTAGGGACAGTGAGAGTCCTCACCTTC. The chain links TRBV27 to TRBJ1-2; 7 nucleotides agree with TRBD1. Germline V lookup: CDR1 MNHEY, CDR2 SMNVEV (reference sequence). The CDR3 runs 14 residues. The trim removed 2 bases at V and 13 bases at J, leaving 13 bases unmatched.

The CDR3 spells CASSSTSGGLDTQYF. The CDR3, as DNA: TGTGCCAGCAGCTCTACTAGCGGGGGACTGGATACGCAGTATTTT. The rearrangement uses TRBV7-9 and TRBJ2-3; 11 positions match TRBD2. This CDR3 has 15 residues. The V gene end was trimmed by 4 bases and the J gene end by 6 bases; junction bases not matched to a gene: 6. Germline lookup yields CDR1 SEHNR and CDR2 FQNEAQ (reference sequence).

The chain uses TRBV6-4 and TRBJ1-6, with 12 bases lining up with TRBD1. Germline CDR1 is MRHNA and CDR2 is SNTAGT. The CDR3 is made up of 15 amino acids. Germline trimming cut 2 bases from V and 7 bases from J; bases unmatched to any gene: 0. CDR3 protein: CASSDGTGGNSPLHF. Here the CDR3 DNA reads TGTGCCAGCAGTGACGGGACAGGGGGCAATTCACCCCTCCACTTT.

There are a few counts of this clone. The chain uses TRBV28 and TRBJ1-5; possible D gene TRBD1, 6 bases. This CDR3 is built from 14 residues. V was cut by 7 bases and J by 3 bases, with 13 bases left in between. The germline V gene has CDR1 MDHEN and CDR2 SYDVKM. This CDR3 reads CASKSGGLNQPQHF. The CDR3 region has the DNA TGTGCCAGCAAATCGGGGGGGCTCAATCAGCCCCAGCATTTT.

The chain couples TRBV4-3 to TRBJ2-3; a weak D match, TRBD2 (6 bases). Per the germline V gene, CDR1 is LGHNA and CDR2 is YSLEER. This CDR3 has 17 amino acids. V was clipped by 0 bases and J by 0 bases, with 13 bases between them. CDR3: CASSQDSGWGSTDTQYF. For the CDR3, the DNA is TGCGCCAGCAGCCAAGATAGCGGTTGGGGCAGCACAGATACGCAGTATTTT.

This chain joins TRBV11-1 and TRBJ2-5; the D gene is possibly TRBD1 (6 bases). This CDR3 is 15 amino acids long. CDR1 and CDR2 (germline): SGHAT, FQDESV (reference sequence). V was trimmed by 4 bases and J by 4 bases, leaving 16 bases between them. CDR3 in amino acids: CASSSGTGLLETQYF. The DNA for the CDR3 is TGTGCCAGCAGCTCAGGAACAGGGTTATTAGAGACCCAGTACTTC.

The V gene is TRBV4-3, the J gene TRBJ2-7; D gene ambiguous. V lost 4 bases, J lost 4 bases, and 11 bases lay in between. Germline V CDR1 and CDR2: LGHNA, YSLEER. The CDR3 runs to 13 residues. CDR3 DNA: TGCGCCAGCAGCCCCGAGAGGCTTTACGAGCAGTACTTC. It specifies CASSPERLYEQYF.

The chain joins TRBV7-2 to TRBJ2-3; 8 bases agree with TRBD2. The CDR3 totals 17 residues. J was trimmed by 5 bases and V by 2 bases; bases with no gene match: 12. CDR1 is SGHTA, CDR2 FQGNSA, per germline. This chain's CDR3 is CASSLSWGLVVGDTQYF. CDR3 DNA sequence: TGTGCCAGCAGCTTAAGTTGGGGACTAGTTGTCGGAGATACGCAGTATTTT. Looking up the rest from reference TRBV7-2 and TRBJ2-3 gives the full variable domain: GAGVSQSPSNKVTEKGKDVELRCDPISGHTALYWYRQSLGQGLEFLIYFQGNSAPDKSGLPSDRFSAERTGGSVSTLTIQRTQQEDSAVYLCASSLSWGLVVGDTQYFGPGTRLTVL.

The rearrangement links TRBV5-6 to TRBJ1-5, with 7 bases identical to TRBD1. CDR1 is SGHDT, CDR2 YYEEEE, per germline. J lost 0 bases, V lost 7 bases, and 16 bases had no gene match. CDR3 length: 18 residues. The CDR3 is CASQPRLPGQHSNQPQHF. CDR3 DNA: TGTGCCAGCCAGCCCCGACTACCGGGACAGCATAGCAATCAGCCCCAGCATTTT.

There are many counts of this clone. The V gene is TRBV7-9, the J gene TRBJ1-2, with 8 bases fitting TRBD1. Looked up from germline, CDR1 is SEHNR and CDR2 is FQNEAQ (reference sequence). V dropped 5 bases and J dropped 4; count of bases not matched to a gene: 9. This CDR3 contains 15 residues. CDR3: CASSPRTGIGYGYTF. The CDR3 coding sequence is TGTGCCAGCAGCCCACGGACAGGGATAGGCTATGGCTACACCTTC.

V usage is TRBV9 and J usage is TRBJ2-7, with 9 bases fitting TRBD1. The V and J ends lost 6 bases and 6 bases, in that order; junction bases with no gene match: 10. The CDR3 is 14 residues long. The germline V gene encodes CDR1 SGDLS and CDR2 YYNGEE. The CDR3: CASTASTGGLEQYF. The CDR3 DNA sequence: TGTGCCAGCACCGCATCGACAGGGGGGCTCGAGCAGTACTTC.

The chain recombines TRBV7-8 with TRBJ1-3; TRBD1 is a possible D gene (5 bases). The germline V gene encodes CDR1 SGHVS and CDR2 FQNEAQ. CDR3 length: 13 amino acids. V was shortened by 5 bases and J by 7 bases, with 12 bases between the two germline ends. For the CDR3, the DNA is TGTGCCAGCAGCCAATCGACAGTTAACACCATATATTTT. Protein product: CASSQSTVNTIYF.